Shown below are 10 T cell receptor beta chains from a single sample sequenced in a study of technical replicates of blood from a few donors. Clones were read by immunoSEQ multiplex PCR, and TCRdb kept only the in-frame ones, dropping some. The sample shows tens of thousands of clones, just under 95% of them seen only once. The sample consisted of T cells isolated from PBMCs. The receptors originated from a human donor in good health.

The gene calls are TRBV6-4 and TRBJ2-2, with 10 nucleotides matching TRBD1. Germline loops: CDR1 MRHNA, CDR2 SNTAGT. This CDR3 has 16 residues. Unmatched junction bases numbered 2, after V lost 0 bases and J lost 4 bases. The CDR3 here is CASSDSGTGATGELFF. CDR3 sequence (DNA): TGTGCCAGCAGTGACTCGGGGACAGGGGCCACCGGGGAGCTGTTTTTT.

This chain connects TRBV28 to TRBJ2-1; D is undetermined. V was shortened by 2 bases and J by 7 bases, with 6 bases between the two germline ends. CDR1 and CDR2 from the germline V gene are MDHEN and SYDVKM. The CDR3 is made up of 12 amino acids. The CDR3 reads CASSLRLNEQFF. The CDR3 nucleotides read TGTGCCAGCAGTTTACGCCTAAATGAGCAGTTCTTC. Filled out from reference TRBV28 and TRBJ2-1, the complete variable domain reads DVKVTQSSRYLVKRTGEKVFLECVQDMDHENMFWYRQDPGLGLRLIYFSYDVKMKEKGDIPEGYSVSREKKERFSLILESASTNQTSMYLCASSLRLNEQFFGPGTRLTVL.

The CDR3 bases are TGCGCCAGCAGCCAAGGTGGGCGCCCACAGTACTTC. It translates to CASSQGGRPQYF. The chain combines TRBV4-1 with TRBJ2-5; D unresolved. Germline assignment: CDR1 MGHRA and CDR2 YSYEKL. The CDR3 spans 12 residues. V was trimmed by 1 base and J by 11 bases, leaving 11 bases between them.

The V and J genes are TRBV7-9 and TRBJ1-2, with D unclear. This CDR3 comprises 13 residues. Trimming cost V 4 bases and J 3 bases, with 9 bases left between them. Germline lookup yields CDR1 SEHNR and CDR2 FQNEAQ (reference sequence). CDR3 in DNA: TGTGCCAGCAGCTCCCACACCGACTATGGCTACACCTTC. Its translation is CASSSHTDYGYTF.

The chain is built from TRBV19 and TRBJ2-7, with TRBD1 matching over 8 bases. J was trimmed by 0 bases and V by 11 bases; bases with no gene match: 3. Germline loops: CDR1 LNHDA, CDR2 SQIVND (reference sequence). The CDR3 has 12 residues. CDR3 region: CASGTGSYEQYF. Written as DNA, the CDR3 is TGTGCCTCCGGGACAGGCTCCTACGAGCAGTACTTC.

The CDR3 bases are TGTGCCAGCCGTCGAGAGAGCACCGGGGAGCTGTTTTTT. Its translation is CASRRESTGELFF. This sequence joins TRBV6-5 and TRBJ2-2; D unclear. In germline, CDR1 is MNHEY, CDR2 SVGAGI. The CDR3 has 13 amino acids. V lost 8 bases and J lost 4, with 11 bases in between.

The gene calls are TRBV4-3 and TRBJ1-2, with D possibly being TRBD1 (5 bases). Germline assignment: CDR1 LGHNA and CDR2 YSLEER. V was pared by 4 bases and J by 3 bases, with 12 bases between. This CDR3 has 14 amino acids. The CDR3 nucleotides read TGCGCCAGCAGCCCAGACTGGGGGGACTATGGCTACACCTTC. It is translated as CASSPDWGDYGYTF.

V usage is TRBV20-1 and J usage is TRBJ2-5, with unresolved D. Germline CDR1 and CDR2: DFQATT and SNEGSKA (reference sequence). The CDR3 has 11 residues. Trimming took 0 bases from V and 5 from J, leaving 4 bases between them. Written as DNA, the CDR3 is TGCAGTGCTAGAGATCTGGAGACCCAGTACTTC. This gives the protein CSARDLETQYF.

The chain combines TRBV5-1 with TRBJ2-5, with TRBD1 as a possible D gene (5 bases). The V and J ends lost 2 bases and 4 bases respectively, with 12 bases between them. CDR3 length: 14 residues. Germline V gene sequence: CDR1 SGHRS, CDR2 YFSETQ. CDR3 amino acids: CASSFTDRPETQYF. DNA of the CDR3: TGCGCCAGCAGCTTCACTGACAGACCAGAGACCCAGTACTTC. Drawing the rest from reference TRBV5-1 and TRBJ2-5, the complete variable domain is KAGVTQTPRYLIKTRGQQVTLSCSPISGHRSVSWYQQTPGQGLQFLFEYFSETQRNKGNFPGRFSGRQFSNSRSEMNVSTLELGDSALYLCASSFTDRPETQYFGPGTRLLVL.

J is TRBJ2-7 and V is TRBV9; 9 bases map to TRBD1. V lost 4 bases and J lost 2; bases outside the gene matches: 7. This CDR3 has 15 residues. Germline lookup yields CDR1 SGDLS and CDR2 YYNGEE. DNA for the CDR3: TGTGCCAGCAGCTCCGACACAGGGGGCGCCTACGAGCAGTACTTC. It yields the protein CASSSDTGGAYEQYF.